The 30 T cell receptor beta chains presented below share a single source sample, sequenced in a study of STAT5B mutations in CD4+ large granular lymphocyte leukemia. The repertoire was sequenced with immunoSEQ multiplex PCR; TCRdb's copy has only in-frame clones and lacks some. The sample includes around 32,000 clones, 70% to 85% seen only once; the top ten take approximately 6.2%. The sequenced material came from CD4+ T cells from blood buffy coats. Source of these receptors: a human donor in good health.

The CDR3 is CASSFPTGQGYGYTF. The CDR3 DNA reads TGTGCCAGCAGTTTCCCGACAGGGCAAGGCTATGGCTACACCTTC. The V and J genes are TRBV6-6 and TRBJ1-2, with 7 bases fitting TRBD1. Germline CDR1 and CDR2: MNHNY and SVGAGI (reference sequence). The V gene end was trimmed by 4 bases and the J gene end by 4 bases; junction bases not matched to a gene: 9. The CDR3 is made up of 15 amino acids.

For the CDR3, the DNA is TGTGCCAGTAGTATAGTGCAGGTCCCCGCTGGAGGGGAGCTGTTTTTT. This encodes CASSIVQVPAGGELFF. This chain joins TRBV19 and TRBJ2-2; D gene unclear. Germline V lookup: CDR1 LNHDA, CDR2 SQIVND (reference sequence). The CDR3 has 16 residues. V was shortened by 1 base and J by 8 bases, with 17 bases between the two germline ends.

The chain is built from TRBV7-2 and TRBJ1-3, with 8 nucleotides matching TRBD1. Germline lookup yields CDR1 SGHTA and CDR2 FQGNSA. With 0 bases clipped from V and 9 bases from J, the junction kept 13 bases outside the gene matches. CDR3 length: 17 residues. For the CDR3, the DNA is TGTGCCAGCAGCTTAGCCTCCACCGGGACAGGACAAATCACCATATATTTT. Translation gives CASSLASTGTGQITIYF.

This rearrangement joins TRBV10-1 to TRBJ2-2; D is possibly TRBD1 (5 bases). The CDR3 loop spans 16 amino acids. The germline V gene has CDR1 WNHNN and CDR2 SYGVQD (reference sequence). The V end was cut by 3 bases, the J end by 4 bases, with 15 bases between. The CDR3 reads CASSDPRQGPTGELFF. The CDR3 DNA sequence: TGCGCCAGCAGTGACCCCCGTCAGGGTCCCACCGGGGAGCTGTTTTTT.

The chain is built from TRBV7-9 and TRBJ2-5, with a tentative D call TRBD2 (6 bases). The CDR3 runs 14 residues. CDR1 and CDR2 (germline): SEHNR, FQNEAQ (reference sequence). Trimming removed 5 bases from V and 2 bases from J, with 12 bases in between. Here the CDR3 reads CASSPFGGQETQYF. DNA for the CDR3: TGTGCCAGCAGCCCCTTTGGGGGGCAAGAGACCCAGTACTTC.

The chain links TRBV4-2 to TRBJ2-3; 8 positions agree with TRBD2. The germline V gene encodes CDR1 LGHNA and CDR2 YNFKEQ. The CDR3 has 17 residues. V was clipped by 0 bases and J by 0 bases; unmatched bases: 5. CDR3 nucleotides: TGTGCCAGCAGCCAAGACGGTCGGGGGGGGAGCACAGATACGCAGTATTTT. Translated, it gives CASSQDGRGGSTDTQYF.

V gene TRBV14 combines with J gene TRBJ1-6, with a tentative D call TRBD1 (5 bases). The ends were cut back, 4 bases at V and 10 bases at J, with 17 bases in the middle. CDR1 and CDR2 from the germline V gene are SGHDN and FVKESK. CDR3 length: 15 residues. The CDR3 DNA reads as TGTGCCAGCAGCCTCTGGGAGGGGCCTCGGTCACCCCTCCACTTT. Translated: CASSLWEGPRSPLHF.

The V and J genes are TRBV19 and TRBJ1-5; D not resolved. V was cut by 8 bases and J by 2 bases, with 16 bases left in between. Germline V gives CDR1 LNHDA, CDR2 SQIVND (reference sequence). The CDR3 covers 15 residues. The CDR3 reads CASSYGRAGNQPQHF. The CDR3 DNA follows: TGTGCCAGTTCTTACGGACGGGCGGGCAATCAGCCCCAGCATTTT.

This clone has more than one count but fewer than ten. The chain is built from TRBV27 and TRBJ1-5; D possibly corresponds to TRBD1 (6 bases). This CDR3 spans 16 amino acids. CDR1 is MNHEY, CDR2 SMNVEV, per germline (reference sequence). V dropped 6 bases and J dropped 3 bases, with 18 bases sitting between them. This CDR3 is CASRASTDSHNQPQHF. The CDR3 nucleotides are TGTGCCAGCAGAGCCTCAACGGACAGCCACAATCAGCCCCAGCATTTT.

The sample holds one count of this clone. The rearrangement joins TRBV6-6 to TRBJ1-6, with D perhaps TRBD1 (5 bases). This CDR3 is 15 amino acids long. The V and J ends lost 0 bases and 8 bases respectively, with 11 bases between them. CDR1 MNHNY and CDR2 SVGAGI come from the germline V gene (reference sequence). This CDR3 reads CASSYSQDNDSPLHF. The CDR3 DNA sequence: TGTGCCAGCAGTTACTCTCAGGACAACGATTCACCCCTCCACTTT.

The V gene is TRBV6-5, the J gene TRBJ1-1, with D unclear. Germline values: CDR1 MNHEY, CDR2 SVGAGI. The CDR3 is made up of 13 amino acids. Trimming shortened V by 7 bases and J by 1 base, and 10 bases separated the two germline ends. The CDR3 DNA is TGTGCCAGCATTAAGGACCCGAACACTGAAGCTTTCTTT. Its translation is CASIKDPNTEAFF.

The chain joins TRBV7-2 to TRBJ2-5; TRBD2 aligns across 8 bases. With 3 bases clipped from V and 3 bases from J, the junction kept 3 bases outside the gene matches. The CDR3 loop spans 14 amino acids. Germline-derived CDR1 and CDR2 are SGHTA and FQGNSA. The chain's CDR3 is CASSLMRGEETQYF. CDR3 coding DNA: TGTGCCAGCAGCTTGATGCGGGGGGAAGAGACCCAGTACTTC.

The chain employs TRBV2 and TRBJ2-5; 12 bases match TRBD1. The germline V gene has CDR1 SNHLY and CDR2 FYNNEI. This CDR3 is built from 14 residues. V dropped 6 bases and J dropped 5; count of bases not matched to a gene: 4. CDR3 nucleotides: TGTGCCAGCAGCCCCGGGACAGGGGGCGAGACCCAGTACTTC. Its translation is CASSPGTGGETQYF.

The rearrangement joins TRBV5-6 to TRBJ2-1; no clear D gene. CDR3 size: 13 residues. The V gene lost 4 bases and the J gene lost 12 bases, with 17 bases spanning the gap. Germline V CDR1 and CDR2: SGHDT, YYEEEE. The CDR3 protein is CASSPDFSPTQFF. The CDR3, as DNA: TGTGCCAGCAGCCCCGACTTTTCCCCAACGCAGTTCTTC. Looking up the rest from reference TRBV5-6 and TRBJ2-1 gives the full variable domain: DAGVTQSPTHLIKTRGQQVTLRCSPKSGHDTVSWYQQALGQGPQFIFQYYEEEERQRGNFPDRFSGHQFPNYSSELNVNALLLGDSALYLCASSPDFSPTQFFGPGTRLTVL.

The chain uses TRBV18 and TRBJ1-1; D gene ambiguous. CDR3 length: 12 residues. In germline, CDR1 is KGHSH, CDR2 LQKENI. Trimming removed 5 bases at V and 7 bases at J, with 11 bases between. The CDR3 reads CASSSTANEAFF. The CDR3 bases are TGTGCCAGCTCATCCACAGCGAATGAAGCTTTCTTT.

Here the CDR3 reads CSVDQSGVQETQYF. The DNA of the CDR3 is TGCAGCGTGGATCAATCAGGCGTCCAAGAGACCCAGTACTTC. The V gene is TRBV29-1, the J gene TRBJ2-5; D ambiguous. Germline values: CDR1 SQVTM, CDR2 ANQGSEA. Trimming cost V 6 bases and J 1 base, with 15 bases left between them. The CDR3 loop spans 14 amino acids.

The chain uses TRBV9 and TRBJ1-6; the match to TRBD1 covers 8 bases. Germline lookup yields CDR1 SGDLS and CDR2 YYNGEE. The CDR3 is 16 residues long. V lost 3 bases, J lost 4 bases, and 6 bases stayed unmatched. The CDR3 sequence: CASSGTGQMYNSPLHF. The CDR3 DNA is TGTGCCAGCAGCGGGACAGGGCAAATGTATAATTCACCCCTCCACTTT.

The genes are TRBV7-9 and TRBJ2-7; D possibly corresponds to TRBD2 (5 bases). V lost 3 bases to trimming and J lost 7 bases, with 7 bases between them. This CDR3 region has 11 residues. Germline CDR1 is SEHNR and CDR2 is FQNEAQ (reference sequence). In DNA form, the CDR3 reads TGTGCCAGCAGCTTGACGGGAGAGCAGTACTTC. It is translated as CASSLTGEQYF.

The chain is built from TRBV4-3 and TRBJ1-3; D not resolved. The CDR3 totals 15 residues. The V end lost 0 bases, the J end lost 2 bases, and 8 bases lay between the germline ends. Germline assignment: CDR1 LGHNA and CDR2 YSLEER. CDR3 in amino acids: CASSQDSGAGNTIYF. DNA of the CDR3: TGCGCCAGCAGCCAAGATTCAGGTGCTGGAAACACCATATATTTT.

This chain connects TRBV11-3 to TRBJ2-3; D not certain. Germline V gene sequence: CDR1 SGHNT, CDR2 YENEEA. This CDR3 has 13 amino acids. Trimming left V 6 bases short and J 6 bases short, with 13 bases between. CDR3 bases: TGTGCCAGCAGTGGCCCATCTTCCGATACGCAGTATTTT. It is translated as CASSGPSSDTQYF. Filled out from reference TRBV11-3 and TRBJ2-3, the complete variable domain reads EAGVVQSPRYKIIEKKQPVAFWCNPISGHNTLYWYLQNLGQGPELLIRYENEEAVDDSQLPKDRFSAERLKGVDSTLKIQPAELGDSAVYLCASSGPSSDTQYFGPGTRLTVL.

This clone occurred once. This chain links TRBV7-6 with TRBJ2-5; D is perhaps TRBD1 or TRBD2 (5 bases each). The germline V and J ends were trimmed by 5 bases and 0 bases, with 10 bases remaining between them. Per the germline V gene, CDR1 is SGHVS and CDR2 is FNYEAQ. The CDR3 length is 14 residues. The CDR3 DNA reads as TGTGCCAGCAGCGCCGGGACCCACCAAGAGACCCAGTACTTC. As protein: CASSAGTHQETQYF.

The chain has TRBV6-1 and TRBJ1-1; D is undetermined. The CDR3 runs 13 residues. V was clipped by 6 bases and J by 7 bases, with 15 bases between them. Germline lookup yields CDR1 MNHNS and CDR2 SASEGT. The CDR3 here is CASSAPNNNEAFF. The CDR3 nucleotides are TGTGCCAGCAGCGCACCAAACAATAATGAAGCTTTCTTT.

This clone was detected a few times. DNA of the CDR3: TGTGCCAGCAGCGTAGGGACAGGGAACACTGAAGCTTTCTTT. Translation: CASSVGTGNTEAFF. The rearrangement links TRBV9 to TRBJ1-1; 7 bases map to TRBD1. Germline-derived CDR1 and CDR2 are SGDLS and YYNGEE. The length of the CDR3 is 14 residues. V was clipped by 0 bases and J by 1 base; unmatched bases: 0.

The V and J genes are TRBV6-6 and TRBJ2-1, with 8 nucleotides matching TRBD1. Germline CDR1 and CDR2: MNHNY and SVGAGI (reference sequence). Trimming removed 0 bases from V and 4 bases from J; junction bases left unmatched: 2. The CDR3 totals 15 residues. The CDR3 spells CASSYSDRAYNEQFF. As DNA, the CDR3 is TGTGCCAGCAGTTACTCGGACAGGGCTTACAATGAGCAGTTCTTC.

V and J are TRBV7-2 and TRBJ2-1; D is perhaps TRBD2 (6 bases). There are 17 residues in the CDR3. Germline CDR1 and CDR2: SGHTA and FQGNSA. V lost 2 bases to trimming and J lost 8 bases, with 22 bases between them. CDR3 in DNA: TGTGCCAGCAGCTTAAGCCCCGCCGGAGGGGTCTCCCATGAGCAGTTCTTC. Encoded protein: CASSLSPAGGVSHEQFF.

The chain has TRBV7-2 and TRBJ2-5; perhaps D is TRBD1 or TRBD2 (6 bases each). CDR3 length: 15 residues. In germline, CDR1 is SGHTA, CDR2 FQGNSA. Trimming took 1 base from V and 5 from J, leaving 14 bases between them. This CDR3 reads CASSLGSTGGETQYF. The CDR3 nucleotides read TGTGCCAGCAGCTTAGGTTCGACAGGAGGGGAGACCCAGTACTTC.

The genes are TRBV7-2 and TRBJ1-1, with D unresolved. V gave up 1 base and J gave up 2 bases, with 5 bases separating them. In germline, CDR1 is SGHTA, CDR2 FQGNSA. This CDR3 region has 13 residues. The CDR3 DNA is TGTGCCAGCAGCTTAGAAGCCAACACTGAAGCTTTCTTT. This codes for CASSLEANTEAFF.

The chain carries TRBV6-4 and TRBJ2-2; 12 bases are a match to TRBD2. The CDR3 runs to 16 residues. V trimming: 6 bases; J trimming: 4 bases; junction bases outside the gene matches: 6. Germline loops: CDR1 MRHNA, CDR2 SNTAGT. This chain's CDR3 is CASRPSGGASTGELFF. The DNA for the CDR3 is TGTGCCAGCAGACCTAGCGGGGGGGCCAGCACCGGGGAGCTGTTTTTT.

The chain recombines TRBV4-1 with TRBJ1-4, with TRBD1 matching 7 bases. The CDR3 covers 16 residues. Germline trimming cut 0 bases from V and 8 bases from J; bases unmatched to any gene: 9. Germline V gene lookup returns CDR1 MGHRA and CDR2 YSYEKL. The DNA of the CDR3 is TGCGCCAGCAGCCAAGAAGGGGGCTTTAGGGAGGAAAAACTGTTTTTT. Protein sequence: CASSQEGGFREEKLFF.

The chain recombines TRBV18 with TRBJ1-6; 8 bases map to TRBD1. The CDR3 is made up of 15 amino acids. V was pared by 2 bases and J by 8 bases, with 5 bases of the junction left unmatched. Germline assignment: CDR1 KGHSH and CDR2 LQKENI. CDR3 bases: TGTGCCAGCTCACCAGCGACAGGGGTGGATTCACCCCTCCACTTT. Its translation: CASSPATGVDSPLHF.